This paragraph reports one T cell receptor (beta chain). Its matching antigen is unknown. These data originate in a study of T cell responses to AZD1222 COVID-19 vaccine. Study-level background: Second-dose recipients at about 4 or about 12 weeks were treated as one pooled group.

The germline V gene encodes CDR1 MNHEY and CDR2 SVGEGT. Trimming at V came to 6 bases and at J to 4 bases, leaving 4 bases not matched to a gene. The CDR3 extends over 14 amino acids. The table came from immunoSEQ multiplex PCR; TCRdb's copy has only in-frame clones and leaves some out. The sample gives 100,000 to 150,000 clones, approximately 85% of which show up once; approximately 8% is in the top ten. Study findings and constraints: Repertoire sampling happened only post peak T cell response.

The material sequenced was peripheral blood, taken on day 0 of AZD1222 vaccination. The chain couples TRBV6-2 or TRBV6-3 to TRBJ1-5; 9 bases are a match to TRBD1. This clonotype originated in an adult in good health. CDR3 coding DNA: TGTGCCAGCAGCCGACAGGGGGGAAATCAGCCCCAGCATTTT. Translation gives CASSRQGGNQPQHF.